This paragraph covers one T cell receptor beta chain sequence. Its antigen is still unknown. V dropped 6 bases and J dropped 0 bases, with 15 bases sitting between them. CDR3 size: 17 residues. Germline CDR1 and CDR2: MDHEN and SYDVKM. This entry comes from a study of T cell responses to AZD1222 COVID-19 vaccine. The method was immunoSEQ multiplex PCR; TCRdb's version includes in-frame clones alone and lacks a portion of them. This sample has 150,000 to 200,000 clones, with just over 90% found just once. General study results and limits: There were repertoire samples only from the period after the peak T cell response. White British donors predominated, females outnumbered males, and clonal diversity was possibly underestimated.

The specimen comprised peripheral blood, sampled 28 days after the second AZD1222 dose. This sequence originates from an adult who received the AZD1222 COVID-19 vaccine. The chain is built from TRBV28 and TRBJ2-6; a possible D gene is TRBD1 (5 bases). DNA for the CDR3: TGTGCCAGCAGGCCCAGTGACAGACCCTCTGGGGCCAACGTCCTGACTTTC. It is translated as CASRPSDRPSGANVLTF.